The next 19 T cell receptor beta chains were all read from a single sample in a study of PD-1 blockade in classical Hodgkin lymphoma. Clones were sequenced by immunoSEQ multiplex PCR, and TCRdb holds only the in-frame ones, with some missing. The data contain 50,000 to 75,000 clones, more than 75% of them singletons. Relapse after autologous stem cell transplantation occurred in every patient, and brentuximab vedotin exposure varied. Here the sequenced sample was peripheral blood mononuclear cells (PBMCs), taken before the second cycle of nivolumab. All receptors come from a human donor with classical Hodgkin lymphoma.

The chain joins TRBV5-1 to TRBJ2-7, with D possibly matching TRBD1 (6 bases). The CDR3 extends over 14 amino acids. Germline V gene sequence: CDR1 SGHRS, CDR2 YFSETQ. V gave up 4 bases and J gave up 0 bases, with 11 bases separating them. The CDR3 is CASSAIQGSYEQYF. In nucleotides, the CDR3 is TGCGCCAGCAGCGCAATACAGGGCTCCTACGAGCAGTACTTC.

The J gene is TRBJ1-2, the V gene TRBV5-1; D is possibly TRBD1 (5 bases). Trimming shortened V by 4 bases and J by 4 bases, and 11 bases separated the two germline ends. CDR1 is SGHRS and CDR2 is YFSETQ in the germline V gene. There are 13 residues in the CDR3. The CDR3 protein is CASSHDSSYGYTF. DNA for the CDR3: TGCGCCAGCAGCCATGACAGCAGCTATGGCTACACCTTC. Together with reference TRBV5-1 and TRBJ1-2, the CDR3 gives the full variable domain: KAGVTQTPRYLIKTRGQQVTLSCSPISGHRSVSWYQQTPGQGLQFLFEYFSETQRNKGNFPGRFSGRQFSNSRSEMNVSTLELGDSALYLCASSHDSSYGYTFGSGTRLTVV.

The chain carries TRBV5-1 and TRBJ2-1; D gene uncertain. Looked up from germline, CDR1 is SGHRS and CDR2 is YFSETQ. The V end was cut by 4 bases, the J end by 4 bases, with 12 bases between. The length of the CDR3 is 14 residues. DNA of the CDR3: TGCGCCAGCAGCCCGAGTCTCCCTTACAATGAGCAGTTCTTC. Its protein product is CASSPSLPYNEQFF.

The rearrangement uses TRBV10-2 and TRBJ2-7, with D hard to call. This CDR3 comprises 11 residues. Trimming took 7 bases from V and 3 from J, leaving 7 bases between them. The germline V gene has CDR1 WSHSY and CDR2 SAAADI. CDR3 protein: CASMTNYEQYF. In DNA form, the CDR3 reads TGCGCCAGCATGACGAACTACGAGCAGTACTTC.

The CDR3 DNA reads as TGCGCCAGCAGCTTTCGGTCCGACACAGATACGCAGTATTTT. Translation: CASSFRSDTDTQYF. The chain has TRBV5-1 and TRBJ2-3, with unresolved D. The CDR3 has 14 residues. Germline V gene lookup returns CDR1 SGHRS and CDR2 YFSETQ. Deletions cut 2 bases from V and 2 bases from J, with 9 bases between. The variable domain in full, with the rest retrieved from reference TRBV5-1 and TRBJ2-3, is KAGVTQTPRYLIKTRGQQVTLSCSPISGHRSVSWYQQTPGQGLQFLFEYFSETQRNKGNFPGRFSGRQFSNSRSEMNVSTLELGDSALYLCASSFRSDTDTQYFGPGTRLTVL.

The rearrangement joins TRBV12-5 to TRBJ2-3, with TRBD2 as a possible D gene (6 bases). Germline V gene data show CDR1 as LGHNT and CDR2 as FRNRAP. Deletions cut 1 base from V and 0 bases from J, with 8 bases between. The CDR3 runs to 15 residues. CDR3 region: CASGLARGSTDTQYF. Here the CDR3 DNA reads TGTGCTAGTGGTTTGGCACGGGGGAGCACAGATACGCAGTATTTT.

J is TRBJ2-1 and V is TRBV5-1; a weak D match, TRBD1 (7 bases). The CDR3 is 22 amino acids. Trimming stripped 1 base from V and 2 bases from J, with 31 bases between. CDR1 and CDR2 from the germline V gene are SGHRS and YFSETQ. CDR3 sequence (DNA): TGCGCCAGCAGCTTGTCCGGGGGTGTGGTAAGCGAAAAGACAGGGACCTACAATGAGCAGTTCTTC. It is translated as CASSLSGGVVSEKTGTYNEQFF.

The rearrangement joins TRBV11-2 to TRBJ1-3; 9 positions match TRBD1. There are 14 residues in the CDR3. V lost 6 bases, J lost 7 bases, and 7 bases stayed unmatched. Germline V lookup: CDR1 SGHAT, CDR2 FQNNGV. For the CDR3, the DNA is TGTGCCAGCAGTTGGGACAGGGCAACGAACACCATATATTTT. Translated, it gives CASSWDRATNTIYF.

The rearrangement uses TRBV6-4 and TRBJ2-7; 10 positions agree with TRBD1. CDR1 is MRHNA and CDR2 is SNTAGT in the germline V gene. The CDR3 consists of 14 residues. The V gene end was trimmed by 6 bases and the J gene end by 5 bases; junction bases not matched to a gene: 7. The CDR3 loop is CASSRQGAGDEQYF. In DNA, the CDR3 is TGTGCCAGCAGCAGACAGGGGGCCGGCGACGAGCAGTACTTC.

The chain combines TRBV5-1 with TRBJ2-1; D call uncertain. CDR3 size: 15 residues. CDR1 SGHRS and CDR2 YFSETQ come from the germline V gene. V was cut by 0 bases and J by 7 bases, with 14 bases left in between. The CDR3 DNA reads TGCGCCAGCAGCTTGGCGGATTCGGCTTTAAATGAGCAGTTCTTC. The encoded protein is CASSLADSALNEQFF.

The genes are TRBV6-6 and TRBJ2-7, with TRBD1 matching over 9 bases. This CDR3 has 16 amino acids. Trimming took 6 bases from V and 2 from J; bases not matched to a gene: 11. CDR1 MNHNY and CDR2 SVGAGI come from the germline V gene (reference sequence). CDR3 protein: CASRSHLGQGTYEQYF. As DNA, the CDR3 is TGTGCCAGCAGATCACATTTGGGACAGGGCACCTACGAGCAGTACTTC.

The chain uses TRBV12-5 and TRBJ1-5; 9 nucleotides match TRBD1. The CDR3 consists of 14 residues. With V trimmed by 7 bases and J by 6 bases, 7 bases remained unmatched. Germline assignment: CDR1 LGHNT and CDR2 FRNRAP. The CDR3 nucleotides are TGTGCTAGTGCCCAGACAGGGGGGTTTCAGCCCCAGCATTTT. This codes for CASAQTGGFQPQHF.

The rearrangement links TRBV27 to TRBJ2-3; 9 nucleotides match TRBD2. Looked up from germline, CDR1 is MNHEY and CDR2 is SMNVEV (reference sequence). The CDR3 extends over 16 amino acids. Losses at the gene ends were 0 bases for V and 5 bases for J; bases not matched to a gene: 6. The CDR3 region is CASSLSAGGLVDTQYF. CDR3 in DNA: TGTGCCAGCAGTTTATCGGCGGGGGGGCTTGTAGATACGCAGTATTTT.

Regarding this clone: A far larger clone differs by one base, so this is likely a read error. Distinct nucleotide sequences in the sample also encode this CDR3. The chain combines TRBV5-2 with TRBJ2-3; the tabulated D call, TRBD2, remains unverified against the DNA. TRBV5-2 is a recognized pseudogene. This CDR3 has 16 amino acids. The CDR3 region is CASSQDGGYSTDTQYF. CDR3 nucleotides: TGTGCCAGCAGCCAAGATGGGGGGTATAGCACAGATACGCAGTATTTT.

The gene calls are TRBV16 and TRBJ1-1; TRBD1 matches at 12 bases. Germline V gene lookup returns CDR1 KGHSY and CDR2 FQNENV. The CDR3 runs 16 residues. V gave up 4 bases and J gave up 8 bases; unmatched junction bases: 11. Here the CDR3 DNA reads TGTGCCAGCAGCCGGGGGACAGGGGGCCTATCGAGGGAAGCTTTCTTT. It codes for CASSRGTGGLSREAFF.

As regards this clone: The sample carries other DNA sequences with the same CDR3. The genes are TRBV5-1 and TRBJ2-2; no clear D gene. The CDR3 runs to 14 residues. Germline CDR1 reads SGHRS; CDR2 reads YFSETQ. V was trimmed by 0 bases and J by 4 bases, leaving 7 bases between them. The CDR3: CASSLDGSTGELFF. The CDR3 nucleotides are TGCGCCAGCAGCTTGGACGGCTCCACCGGGGAGCTGTTTTTT.

This clone has just one count. V gene TRBV9 combines with J gene TRBJ2-1; 10 bases match TRBD2. CDR1 is SGDLS and CDR2 is YYNGEE in the germline V gene. The J segment lost 6 bases and the V segment lost 3 bases, leaving 9 bases of the junction unmatched. The CDR3 runs to 16 residues. In DNA, the CDR3 is TGTGCCAGCAGCGCCTTCCCCCTAGCGGGGGCCAATGAGCAGTTCTTC. Translation gives CASSAFPLAGANEQFF.

This clone was seen a few times. The J gene is TRBJ1-1, the V gene TRBV20-1, with TRBD1 matching 7 bases. After removal of 1 base from V and 8 bases from J, the junction contained 1 base not matched to a gene. Germline lookup yields CDR1 DFQATT and CDR2 SNEGSKA (reference sequence). CDR3 length: 11 residues. CDR3 amino acids: CSARGDSEAFF. The DNA for the CDR3 is TGCAGTGCTAGAGGGGACAGCGAAGCTTTCTTT.

The chain combines TRBV11-2 with TRBJ1-2, with 9 positions matching TRBD1. CDR3 length equals 15 residues. Germline CDR1 SGHAT, CDR2 FQNNGV. After removal of 5 bases from V and 7 bases from J, the junction contained 11 bases not matched to a gene. The CDR3, as DNA: TGTGCCAGCAGCCCCCAACAGGGGGCGAGGCGTGGCTACACCTTC. This encodes CASSPQQGARRGYTF.